Sequencing of this T cell receptor (beta chain) was carried out in a study of blood T cells in healthy people across ages. Findings and limits, study-wide: A roughly linear fall in TCR beta diversity per million T cells was seen with increasing age.

Through a sample-barcoded 5' primer and a J-beta primer mix, a second PCR was run for 7 to 11 cycles. A single record per CDR3 protein comes from TCRdb applying MiXCR to the 5' RACE reads. The sample lists nearly 800,000 distinct CDR3 sequences, just over 55% occurring once. As concerns this clonotype: Its antigen is as yet unknown.

J was trimmed by 6 bases and V by 1 base; bases with no gene match: 9. Germline loops: CDR1 SGHTA, CDR2 FQGNSA. This CDR3 is 17 amino acids long. Source material: blood. The source of this sequence is a man aged 40-50 years in good health. This chain uses TRBV7-2 with TRBJ1-4, with 9 bases that match TRBD1. In nucleotides, the CDR3 is TGTGCCAGCAGCTTAGTGGGGACAGGGAAGTTCGATGAAAAACTGTTTTTT. This translates into CASSLVGTGKFDEKLFF.